This T cell receptor (beta chain) was captured in a study of T cells in Graves' hyperthyroidism and ophthalmopathy. In making diagnoses, clinical symptoms, serum thyroxine and TRAb, thyroid ultrasound and orbital computed tomography were all used. The investigators amplified TCR beta CDR3 regions from RNA transcripts. During a first-round RT-PCR of the TCR CDR3, the HTBI primer set was used. A single record per CDR3 protein comes from TCRdb applying MiXCR to the multiplex PCR reads. The sample includes 450,000 to 700,000 distinct CDR3 sequences, more than 45% of them seen just once. The CDR3 has 14 residues. From germline, CDR1 is SGDLS and CDR2 YYNGEE. Unmatched junction bases numbered 5, after V lost 3 bases and J lost 6 bases. This clonotype was observed a single time.

The sequenced sample consisted of peripheral blood or thyroid tissue (not recorded which). This sequence was found in a woman under 30 with Graves' hyperthyroidism. The V and J genes are TRBV9 and TRBJ2-5; TRBD1 agrees at 10 bases. Here the CDR3 DNA reads TGTGCCAGCAGCGCGGGGGACAGGGGAAAGACCCAGTACTTC. It translates to CASSAGDRGKTQYF.